This T cell receptor beta chain was recovered during a study of shared clonotypes between healthy human individuals. Study-level results: An effect of sequencing depth on clonotype sharing among donors was expected.

Genomic DNA (from each subset) was split evenly across several immunoSEQ plates. Repertoires were generated with immunoSEQ multiplex PCR, while TCRdb's copy carries only in-frame clones and drops some. This table holds roughly 2,300,000 clones, less than 95% found once. To note about this clone: Its antigen is unknown.

The clonotype was recovered from a man aged 18 to 29 in good health. Some clones in this sample may be carry-over from other donors' samples. The sequenced material came from naive CD4+ T cells from PBMCs. The sample's subset: CD45RA+ positively selected.

CDR3 nucleotides: TGTGCCAGCAGCCCCCGGACAGGCTATGGCTACACCTTC. Its translation: CASSPRTGYGYTF. The J gene is TRBJ1-2, the V gene TRBV6-6, with TRBD1 matching over 7 bases. The CDR3 spans 13 residues. Germline V gene sequence: CDR1 MNHNY, CDR2 SVGAGI (reference sequence). The V segment lost 6 bases and the J segment 4 bases; nucleotides outside the gene matches: 5.